The sequence of this T cell receptor beta chain was determined in a study of shared clonotypes between healthy human individuals. Germline trimming cut 4 bases from V and 9 bases from J; bases unmatched to any gene: 4. The CDR3 is made up of 12 amino acids. Germline V CDR1 and CDR2: SGHRS, YFSETQ. This clone showed up just once. Clones were sequenced by immunoSEQ multiplex PCR, and TCRdb holds only the in-frame ones, with some missing. Of 630,000 or so clones listed, nearly 98% are singletons. In the naive CD8 group, cells lacked CD45RO and were positively selected for CCR7, so terminally differentiated effector memory CD45RA+ cells were left out.

The sequenced sample consisted of naive CD8+ T cells sorted from blood. This TCR was sampled from a man younger than 45 in good health. The chain joins TRBV5-1 to TRBJ1-2; 9 bases agree with TRBD1. In DNA, the CDR3 is TGCGCCAGCAGCGGACAGGGGAATAGCTACACCTTC. Protein product: CASSGQGNSYTF.